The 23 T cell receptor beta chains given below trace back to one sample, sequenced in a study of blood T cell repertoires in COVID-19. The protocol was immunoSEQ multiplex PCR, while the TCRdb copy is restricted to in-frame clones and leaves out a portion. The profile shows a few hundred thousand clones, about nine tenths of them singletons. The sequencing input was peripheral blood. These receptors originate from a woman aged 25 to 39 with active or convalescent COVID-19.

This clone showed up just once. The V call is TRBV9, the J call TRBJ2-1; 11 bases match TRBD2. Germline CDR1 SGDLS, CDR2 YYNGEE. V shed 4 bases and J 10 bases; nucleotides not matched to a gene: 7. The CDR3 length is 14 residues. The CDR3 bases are TGTGCCAGCAGCTCCGGGACTAGCGGCGCAGAGCAGTTCTTC. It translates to CASSSGTSGAEQFF.

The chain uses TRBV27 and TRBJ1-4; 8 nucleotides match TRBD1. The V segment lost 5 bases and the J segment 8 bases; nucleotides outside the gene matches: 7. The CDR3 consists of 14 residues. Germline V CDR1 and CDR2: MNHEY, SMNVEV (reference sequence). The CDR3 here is CASSLGQGNEKLFF. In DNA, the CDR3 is TGTGCCAGCAGTCTAGGACAGGGTAACGAAAAACTGTTTTTT.

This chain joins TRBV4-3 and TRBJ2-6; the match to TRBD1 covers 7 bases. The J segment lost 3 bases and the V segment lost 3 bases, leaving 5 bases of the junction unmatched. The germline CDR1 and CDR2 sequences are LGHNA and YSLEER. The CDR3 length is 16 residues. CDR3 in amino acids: CASSHPDRVGANVLTF. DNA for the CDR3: TGCGCCAGCAGCCATCCCGACAGGGTTGGGGCCAACGTCCTGACTTTC.

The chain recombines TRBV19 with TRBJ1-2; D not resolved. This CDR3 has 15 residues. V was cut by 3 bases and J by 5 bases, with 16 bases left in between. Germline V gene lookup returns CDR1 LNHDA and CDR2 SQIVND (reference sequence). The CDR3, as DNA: TGTGCCAGTAGTATTAGAGCGTTGGAAACGTATGGCTACACCTTC. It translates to CASSIRALETYGYTF.

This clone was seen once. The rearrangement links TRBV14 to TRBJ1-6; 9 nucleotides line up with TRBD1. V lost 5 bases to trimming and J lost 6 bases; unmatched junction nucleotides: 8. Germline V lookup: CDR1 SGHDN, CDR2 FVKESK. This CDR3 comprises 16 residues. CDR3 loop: CASSSRTGEGNSPLHF. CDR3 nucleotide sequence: TGTGCCAGCAGCTCGCGGACAGGGGAGGGTAATTCACCCCTCCACTTT. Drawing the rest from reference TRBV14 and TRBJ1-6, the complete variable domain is EAGVTQFPSHSVIEKGQTVTLRCDPISGHDNLYWYRRVMGKEIKFLLHFVKESKQDESGMPNNRFLAERTGGTYSTLKVQPAELEDSGVYFCASSSRTGEGNSPLHFGNGTRLTVT.

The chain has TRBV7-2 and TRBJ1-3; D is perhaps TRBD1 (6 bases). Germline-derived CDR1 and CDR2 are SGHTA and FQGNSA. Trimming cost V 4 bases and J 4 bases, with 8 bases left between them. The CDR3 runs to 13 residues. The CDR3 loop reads CASSSRGGNTIYF. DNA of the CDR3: TGTGCCAGCAGCTCGAGGGGGGGAAACACCATATATTTT.

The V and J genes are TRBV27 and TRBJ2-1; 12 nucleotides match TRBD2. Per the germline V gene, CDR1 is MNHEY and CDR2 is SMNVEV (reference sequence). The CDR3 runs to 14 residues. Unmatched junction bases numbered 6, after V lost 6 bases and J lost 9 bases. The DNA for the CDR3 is TGTGCCAGCAGGAGACTAGCGGGGGACGGTGAGCAGTTCTTC. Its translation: CASRRLAGDGEQFF.

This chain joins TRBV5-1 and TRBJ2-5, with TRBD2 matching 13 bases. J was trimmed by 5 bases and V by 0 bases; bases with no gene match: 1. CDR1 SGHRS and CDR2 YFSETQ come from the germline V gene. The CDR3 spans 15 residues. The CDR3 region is CASSLEGLAGETQYF. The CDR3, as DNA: TGCGCCAGCAGCTTGGAGGGACTAGCGGGGGAGACCCAGTACTTC.

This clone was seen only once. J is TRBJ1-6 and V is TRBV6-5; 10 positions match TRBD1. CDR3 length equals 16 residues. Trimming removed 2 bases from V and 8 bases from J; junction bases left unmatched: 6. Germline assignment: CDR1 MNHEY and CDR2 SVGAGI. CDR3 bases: TGTGCCAGCAGTTACCGGACAGGGGGGAAATATTCACCCCTCCACTTT. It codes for CASSYRTGGKYSPLHF.

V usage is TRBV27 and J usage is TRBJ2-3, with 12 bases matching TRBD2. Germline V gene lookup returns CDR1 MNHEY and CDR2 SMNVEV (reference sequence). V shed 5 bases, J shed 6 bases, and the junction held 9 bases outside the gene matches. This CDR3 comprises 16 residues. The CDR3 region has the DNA TGTGCCAGCAGTCGACGACTAGCGGGGGCCCCGGATACGCAGTATTTT. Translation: CASSRRLAGAPDTQYF.

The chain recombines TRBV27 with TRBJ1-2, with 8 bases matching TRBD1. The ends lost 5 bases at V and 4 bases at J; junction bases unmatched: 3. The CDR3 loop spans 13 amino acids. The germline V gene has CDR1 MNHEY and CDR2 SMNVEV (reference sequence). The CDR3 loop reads CASSLGQAYGYTF. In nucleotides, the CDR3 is TGTGCCAGCAGTCTGGGACAGGCCTATGGCTACACCTTC.

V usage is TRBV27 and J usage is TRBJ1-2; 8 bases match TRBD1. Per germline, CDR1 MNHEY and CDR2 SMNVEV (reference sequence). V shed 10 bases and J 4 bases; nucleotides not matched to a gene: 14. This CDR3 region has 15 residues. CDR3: CATKKNQGAPYGYTF. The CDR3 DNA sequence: TGTGCCACCAAAAAAAATCAGGGGGCGCCCTATGGCTACACCTTC.

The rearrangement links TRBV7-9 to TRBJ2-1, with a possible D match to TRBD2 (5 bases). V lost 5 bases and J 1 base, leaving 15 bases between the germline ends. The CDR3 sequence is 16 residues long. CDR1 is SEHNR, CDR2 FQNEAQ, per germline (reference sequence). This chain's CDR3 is CASSPGFGNSYNEQFF. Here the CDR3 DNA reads TGTGCCAGCAGCCCGGGATTCGGTAATTCCTACAATGAGCAGTTCTTC. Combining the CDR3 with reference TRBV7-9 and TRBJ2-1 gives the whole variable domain DTGVSQNPRHKITKRGQNVTFRCDPISEHNRLYWYRQTLGQGPEFLTYFQNEAQLEKSRLLSDRFSAERPKGSFSTLEIQRTEQGDSAMYLCASSPGFGNSYNEQFFGPGTRLTVL.

In DNA form, the CDR3 reads TGTGCTAGTGGTTTGGGAATCACAGGCCGCACTATGAACACTGAAGCTTTCTTT. Translation gives CASGLGITGRTMNTEAFF. The rearrangement uses TRBV12-5 and TRBJ1-1; TRBD1 might be the D (5 bases). This CDR3 spans 18 amino acids. V gave up 1 base and J gave up 0 bases, with 18 bases separating them. Germline-derived CDR1 and CDR2 are LGHNT and FRNRAP. Filled out from reference TRBV12-5 and TRBJ1-1, the complete variable domain reads DARVTQTPRHKVTEMGQEVTMRCQPILGHNTVFWYRQTMMQGLELLAYFRNRAPLDDSGMPKDRFSAEMPDATLATLKIQPSEPRDSAVYFCASGLGITGRTMNTEAFFGQGTRLTVV.

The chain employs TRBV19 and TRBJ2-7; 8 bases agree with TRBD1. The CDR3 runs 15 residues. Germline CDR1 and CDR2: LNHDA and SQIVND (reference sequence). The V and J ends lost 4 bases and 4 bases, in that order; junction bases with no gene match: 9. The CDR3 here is CASSKVAGGSYEQYF. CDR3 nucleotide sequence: TGTGCCAGTAGTAAAGTGGCAGGGGGCTCGTACGAGCAGTACTTC.

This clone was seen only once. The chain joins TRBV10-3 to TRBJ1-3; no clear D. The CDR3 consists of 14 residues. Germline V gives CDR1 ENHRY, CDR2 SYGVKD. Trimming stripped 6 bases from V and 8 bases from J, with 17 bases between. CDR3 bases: TGTGCCATCAGCATGACCGGGTTTCTCCACACCATATATTTT. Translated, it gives CAISMTGFLHTIYF.

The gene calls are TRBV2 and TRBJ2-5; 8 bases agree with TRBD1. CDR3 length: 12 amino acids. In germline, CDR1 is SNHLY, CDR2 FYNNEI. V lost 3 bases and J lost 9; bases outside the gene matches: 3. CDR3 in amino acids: CASSDLQGAQYF. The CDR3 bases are TGTGCCAGCAGTGATTTACAGGGGGCCCAGTACTTC.

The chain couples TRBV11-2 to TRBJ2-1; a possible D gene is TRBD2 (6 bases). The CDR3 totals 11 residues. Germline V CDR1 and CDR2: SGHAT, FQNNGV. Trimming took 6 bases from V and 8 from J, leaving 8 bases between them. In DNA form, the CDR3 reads TGTGCCAGCAGGACTAGTCATGAGCAGTTCTTC. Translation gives CASRTSHEQFF.

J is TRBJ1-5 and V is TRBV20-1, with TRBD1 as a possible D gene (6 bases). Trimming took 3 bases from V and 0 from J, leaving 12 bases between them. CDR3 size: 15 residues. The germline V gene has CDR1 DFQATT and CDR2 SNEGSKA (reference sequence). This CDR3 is CSASRGGGSNQPQHF. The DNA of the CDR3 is TGCAGTGCTAGTCGCGGGGGCGGTAGCAATCAGCCCCAGCATTTT.

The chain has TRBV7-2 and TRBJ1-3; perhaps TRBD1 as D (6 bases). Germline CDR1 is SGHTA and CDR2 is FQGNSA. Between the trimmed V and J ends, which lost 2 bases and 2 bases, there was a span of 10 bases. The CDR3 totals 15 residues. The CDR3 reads CASSLSTGTGNTIYF. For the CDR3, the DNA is TGTGCCAGCAGCTTAAGTACAGGGACTGGAAACACCATATATTTT. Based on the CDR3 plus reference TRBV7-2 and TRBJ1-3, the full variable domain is GAGVSQSPSNKVTEKGKDVELRCDPISGHTALYWYRQSLGQGLEFLIYFQGNSAPDKSGLPSDRFSAERTGGSVSTLTIQRTQQEDSAVYLCASSLSTGTGNTIYFGEGSWLTVV.

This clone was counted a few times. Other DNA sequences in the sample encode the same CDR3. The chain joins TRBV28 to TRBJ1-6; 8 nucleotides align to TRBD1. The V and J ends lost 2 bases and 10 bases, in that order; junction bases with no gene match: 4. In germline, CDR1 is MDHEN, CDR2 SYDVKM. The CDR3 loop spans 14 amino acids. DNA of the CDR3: TGTGCCAGCAGTTTAGGACAGGGAGGGTCACCCCTCCACTTT. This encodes CASSLGQGGSPLHF.

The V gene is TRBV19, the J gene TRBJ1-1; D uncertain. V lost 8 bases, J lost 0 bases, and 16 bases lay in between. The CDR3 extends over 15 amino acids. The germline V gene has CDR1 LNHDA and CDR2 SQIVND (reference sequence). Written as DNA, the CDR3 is TGTGCCAGTGGAGGTCAGGAGTTCATGAACACTGAAGCTTTCTTT. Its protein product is CASGGQEFMNTEAFF.

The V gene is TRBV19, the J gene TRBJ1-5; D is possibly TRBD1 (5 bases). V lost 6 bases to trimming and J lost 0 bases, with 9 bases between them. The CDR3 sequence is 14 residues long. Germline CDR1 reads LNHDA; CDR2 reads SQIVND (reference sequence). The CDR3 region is CASRQDNSNQPQHF. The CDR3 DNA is TGTGCCAGTAGACAGGATAATAGCAATCAGCCCCAGCATTTT.